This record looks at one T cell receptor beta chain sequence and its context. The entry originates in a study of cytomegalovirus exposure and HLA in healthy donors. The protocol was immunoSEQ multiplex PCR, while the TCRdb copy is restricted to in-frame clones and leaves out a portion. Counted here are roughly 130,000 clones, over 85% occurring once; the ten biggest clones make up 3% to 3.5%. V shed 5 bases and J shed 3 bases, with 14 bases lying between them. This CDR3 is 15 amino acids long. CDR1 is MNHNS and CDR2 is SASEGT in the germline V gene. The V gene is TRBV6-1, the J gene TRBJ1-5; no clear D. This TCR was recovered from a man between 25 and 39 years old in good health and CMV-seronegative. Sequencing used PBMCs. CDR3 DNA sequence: TGTGCCAGCAGTCCCGGAACAGCAATCAATCAGCCCCAGCATTTT. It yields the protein CASSPGTAINQPQHF.